The 32 T cell receptor beta chains below were found in one sample sequenced in a study of cytomegalovirus exposure and HLA in healthy donors. The PCR employed 60 Vbeta primers together with 13 Jbeta primers. Data came from immunoSEQ multiplex PCR; TCRdb stores just in-frame clones and leaves some out. The table records approximately 96,000 clones, under 80% of them present only once. Sequencing used PBMCs. Source of these receptors: a male donor in good health and CMV-seronegative.

The rearrangement joins TRBV7-8 to TRBJ2-5; a possible D gene is TRBD2 (7 bases). Germline assignment: CDR1 SGHVS and CDR2 FQNEAQ. This CDR3 spans 16 amino acids. The V gene lost 1 base and the J gene lost 4 bases, with 16 bases spanning the gap. The CDR3 DNA reads TGTGCCAGCAGCTTAGAGGGGGGGGGACTGGGAGAGACCCAGTACTTC. Translating it yields CASSLEGGGLGETQYF.

V gene TRBV7-9 combines with J gene TRBJ2-2; the match to TRBD1 covers 9 bases. The ends lost 3 bases at V and 6 bases at J; junction bases unmatched: 5. This CDR3 has 15 residues. The germline V gene encodes CDR1 SEHNR and CDR2 FQNEAQ (reference sequence). CDR3 loop: CASSFSRQGAGELFF. DNA of the CDR3: TGTGCCAGCAGCTTTTCCCGACAGGGGGCCGGGGAGCTGTTTTTT.

This clone came up a few times. DNA of the CDR3: TGCGCCTGCCTGGACTCAGGAAACACCGGGGAGCTGTTTTTT. It specifies CACLDSGNTGELFF. The chain is built from TRBV23-1 and TRBJ2-2, with a tentative D call TRBD2 (5 bases). TRBV23-1 has ORF status, its function being uncertain. Between the trimmed V and J ends, which lost 11 bases and 2 bases, there was a span of 15 bases. This CDR3 spans 14 amino acids.

The J gene is TRBJ2-7, the V gene TRBV9; 7 nucleotides align to TRBD2. Per germline, CDR1 SGDLS and CDR2 YYNGEE. The CDR3 contains 15 residues. The J segment lost 7 bases and the V segment lost 1 base, leaving 11 bases of the junction unmatched. CDR3 loop: CASSVHGSGSKEQYF. The CDR3, as DNA: TGTGCCAGCAGCGTACACGGTAGCGGGTCGAAAGAGCAGTACTTC.

The rearrangement joins TRBV19 to TRBJ2-5; 8 bases match TRBD2. The CDR3 runs 15 residues. Trimming cost V 5 bases and J 5 bases; bases outside gene matches: 10. The V gene's germline CDR1 is LNHDA and CDR2 SQIVND (reference sequence). The CDR3 coding sequence is TGTGCCAGTAGTTCCGGGGGGGGTGGCGCGGAGACCCAGTACTTC. Residues: CASSSGGGGAETQYF.

V is TRBV13 and J is TRBJ2-2; a possible D gene is TRBD2 (6 bases). Trimming took off 10 bases at V and 3 bases at J, with 18 bases between the two ends. CDR3 size: 15 residues. Germline-derived CDR1 and CDR2 are PRHDT and FYEKMQ (reference sequence). The CDR3 reads CATMKGGVYTGELFF. The CDR3 coding sequence is TGTGCCACCATGAAAGGAGGGGTTTACACCGGGGAGCTGTTTTTT.

The chain carries TRBV29-1 and TRBJ1-1; D remains unclear. The CDR3 length is 11 residues. Trimming took 2 bases from V and 8 from J, leaving 9 bases between them. The germline V gene encodes CDR1 SQVTM and CDR2 ANQGSEA. In DNA, the CDR3 is TGCAGCGTTGAAAGTCAGGCCGAAGCTTTCTTT. As protein: CSVESQAEAFF. Looking up the rest from reference TRBV29-1 and TRBJ1-1 gives the full variable domain: SAVISQKPSRDICQRGTSLTIQCQVDSQVTMMFWYRQQPGQSLTLIATANQGSEATYESGFVIDKFPISRPNLTFSTLTVSNMSPEDSSIYLCSVESQAEAFFGQGTRLTVV.

This chain connects TRBV28 to TRBJ2-7; the match to TRBD2 covers 7 bases. Unmatched junction bases numbered 14, after V lost 7 bases and J lost 5 bases. The CDR3 runs 15 residues. CDR1 and CDR2 (germline): MDHEN, SYDVKM. The CDR3 coding sequence is TGTGCCAGCAACCTCCAAGACCCGGGGAGGGACGAGCAGTACTTC. Translated: CASNLQDPGRDEQYF.

The chain is built from TRBV19 and TRBJ2-1; 10 bases match TRBD2. The CDR3 is 16 residues long. V dropped 2 bases and J dropped 5; count of bases not matched to a gene: 6. The germline V gene has CDR1 LNHDA and CDR2 SQIVND (reference sequence). DNA for the CDR3: TGTGCCAGTAGTATAATGGGACTAGCGTATGACAATGAGCAGTTCTTC. Translating gives CASSIMGLAYDNEQFF. The full variable domain, in which reference TRBV19 and TRBJ2-1 provide the parts outside the CDR3, is DGGITQSPKYLFRKEGQNVTLSCEQNLNHDAMYWYRQDPGQGLRLIYYSQIVNDFQKGDIAEGYSVSREKKESFPLTVTSAQKNPTAFYLCASSIMGLAYDNEQFFGPGTRLTVL.

The sample holds a few counts of this clone. The V gene is TRBV5-6, the J gene TRBJ2-7; 10 bases line up with TRBD2. Germline V gene data show CDR1 as SGHDT and CDR2 as YYEEEE. The CDR3 has 16 residues. J was trimmed by 5 bases and V by 1 base; bases with no gene match: 9. The CDR3 DNA is TGTGCCAGCAGCTTGTATCTAGCGGGAGAAAGGGACGAGCAGTACTTC. This codes for CASSLYLAGERDEQYF.

The chain combines TRBV5-6 with TRBJ2-5, with a tentative D call TRBD1 (5 bases). The assigned J gene may be wrong: the sequence end matches TRBJ2-7 better. Germline V gene lookup returns CDR1 SGHDT and CDR2 YYEEEE. This CDR3 region has 13 residues. The CDR3 is CASSLEGSGEQYF. The CDR3 DNA follows: TGTGCCAGCAGCTTGGAGGGGTCCGGCGAGCAGTACTTC.

This chain uses TRBV6-5 with TRBJ2-1; 8 nucleotides match TRBD1. Unmatched junction bases numbered 11, after V lost 6 bases and J lost 7 bases. CDR1 and CDR2 (germline): MNHEY, SVGAGI. The length of the CDR3 is 15 residues. CDR3 DNA sequence: TGTGCCAGCAGATACGCAGGGGGCGCAGGGAATGAGCAGTTCTTC. Its translation is CASRYAGGAGNEQFF.

This clone was detected only a few times. The V and J genes are TRBV7-3 and TRBJ2-7; no reliable D call. There are 13 residues in the CDR3. V lost 1 base to trimming and J lost 3 bases, with 7 bases between them. Germline CDR1 and CDR2: SGHTA and FQGTGA. CDR3 in DNA: TGTGCCAGCAGCTTAATGAGAGGCTACGAGCAGTACTTC. Translation: CASSLMRGYEQYF.

The rearrangement joins TRBV5-1 to TRBJ1-1, with a possible D match to TRBD1 (6 bases). The germline gives CDR1 SGHRS, CDR2 YFSETQ. The V end was cut by 1 base, the J end by 5 bases, with 12 bases between. CDR3 size: 14 residues. CDR3 bases: TGCGCCAGCAGCTTGAGTTTCCAGGGGACTGAAGCTTTCTTT. Protein sequence: CASSLSFQGTEAFF.

The V and J genes are TRBV5-4 and TRBJ2-3; D uncertain. Trimming took 0 bases from V and 5 from J, leaving 7 bases between them. The length of the CDR3 is 13 residues. The germline V gene encodes CDR1 SGHNT and CDR2 YYREEE (reference sequence). This CDR3 reads CASSLEPGDTQYF. The CDR3 coding sequence is TGTGCCAGCAGCTTGGAACCGGGAGATACGCAGTATTTT. The full variable domain, its missing parts supplied by reference TRBV5-4 and TRBJ2-3, is ETGVTQSPTHLIKTRGQQVTLRCSSQSGHNTVSWYQQALGQGPQFIFQYYREEENGRGNFPPRFSGLQFPNYSSELNVNALELDDSALYLCASSLEPGDTQYFGPGTRLTVL.

The rearrangement links TRBV5-1 to TRBJ2-7, with D possibly matching TRBD2 (9 bases). V was trimmed by 0 bases and J by 3 bases, leaving 40 bases between them. Germline CDR1 reads SGHRS; CDR2 reads YFSETQ. The CDR3 has 24 amino acids. The CDR3 is CASSLGPDRGDLAGNTLVGYEQYF. The CDR3 DNA is TGCGCCAGCAGCTTGGGCCCCGACAGGGGAGACCTAGCGGGAAATACTTTAGTCGGCTACGAGCAGTACTTC.

V and J are TRBV7-9 and TRBJ1-2, with 9 bases lining up with TRBD1. Germline assignment: CDR1 SEHNR and CDR2 FQNEAQ (reference sequence). The CDR3 contains 17 residues. The J segment lost 3 bases and the V segment lost 3 bases, leaving 11 bases of the junction unmatched. The CDR3 nucleotides are TGTGCCAGCAGCTTGGCGGTCACAGGGGGCTTCGACTATGGCTACACCTTC. It translates to CASSLAVTGGFDYGYTF.

The chain joins TRBV7-2 to TRBJ2-2; D remains ambiguous. V shed 4 bases and J shed 7 bases, with 16 bases lying between them. The CDR3 has 15 amino acids. The germline V gene encodes CDR1 SGHTA and CDR2 FQGNSA. As DNA, the CDR3 is TGTGCCAGCAGCTCCCCCGTCTTTGGCGGCGGGGAGCTGTTTTTT. Protein product: CASSSPVFGGGELFF.

The sample holds one count of this clone. The chain carries TRBV5-6 and TRBJ2-7; possible D gene TRBD2, 6 bases. Germline-derived CDR1 and CDR2 are SGHDT and YYEEEE. This CDR3 has 15 amino acids. V was cut by 0 bases and J by 3 bases, with 13 bases left in between. The CDR3 protein is CASSLVPGGDYEQYF. CDR3 in DNA: TGTGCCAGCAGCTTGGTTCCCGGGGGAGACTACGAGCAGTACTTC.

The J gene is TRBJ2-1, the V gene TRBV27; D gene ambiguous. The CDR3 runs 14 residues. The germline V gene has CDR1 MNHEY and CDR2 SMNVEV (reference sequence). Trimming left V 0 bases short and J 8 bases short, with 11 bases between. The CDR3 region is CASSLSHPRDEQFF. In DNA, the CDR3 is TGTGCCAGCAGTTTATCCCACCCCCGGGATGAGCAGTTCTTC.

The chain joins TRBV7-2 to TRBJ2-1; tentatively, D is TRBD1 (5 bases). This CDR3 region has 14 residues. Looked up from germline, CDR1 is SGHTA and CDR2 is FQGNSA. V lost 3 bases and J 2 bases, leaving 8 bases between the germline ends. CDR3 DNA sequence: TGTGCCAGCAGCTTGACAGTTGCCTACAATGAGCAGTTCTTC. Protein product: CASSLTVAYNEQFF.

The chain carries TRBV2 and TRBJ1-5, with 7 nucleotides matching TRBD1. J was trimmed by 1 base and V by 6 bases; bases with no gene match: 12. The length of the CDR3 is 17 residues. Looked up from germline, CDR1 is SNHLY and CDR2 is FYNNEI. CDR3 in amino acids: CASRGITGARSNQPQHF. The CDR3 DNA is TGTGCCAGCAGGGGTATCACAGGGGCGAGGAGCAATCAGCCCCAGCATTTT. Complete variable domain (other parts from reference TRBV2 and TRBJ1-5): EPEVTQTPSHQVTQMGQEVILRCVPISNHLYFYWYRQILGQKVEFLVSFYNNEISEKSEIFDDQFSVERPDGSNFTLKIRSTKLEDSAMYFCASRGITGARSNQPQHFGDGTRLSIL.

This clone appeared a few times. The chain is built from TRBV6-6 and TRBJ2-1; 7 nucleotides agree with TRBD1. Germline assignment: CDR1 MNHNY and CDR2 SVGAGI (reference sequence). The ends lost 5 bases at V and 4 bases at J; junction bases unmatched: 5. The CDR3 is made up of 14 amino acids. Here the CDR3 DNA reads TGTGCCAGCAGTGGGGGACAGATGTACAATGAGCAGTTCTTC. This encodes CASSGGQMYNEQFF.

The CDR3, as DNA: TGTGCCAGCAGCGACGACGGAGGGGATACGCAGTATTTT. Protein product: CASSDDGGDTQYF. The J gene is TRBJ2-3, the V gene TRBV6-4, with a tentative D call TRBD2 (6 bases). Looked up from germline, CDR1 is MRHNA and CDR2 is SNTAGT. There are 13 residues in the CDR3. Trimming took 6 bases from V and 6 from J, leaving 13 bases between them.

The V call is TRBV2, the J call TRBJ1-2; D gene unclear. V was shortened by 9 bases and J by 4 bases, with 21 bases between the two germline ends. Germline V gene data show CDR1 as SNHLY and CDR2 as FYNNEI. The CDR3 totals 15 residues. CDR3 sequence: CASQTGWPFAYGYTF. The CDR3, as DNA: TGTGCCAGTCAAACGGGGTGGCCCTTCGCCTATGGCTACACCTTC.

The gene calls are TRBV5-6 and TRBJ2-6, with 7 bases aligning to TRBD1. The CDR3 covers 18 residues. The V and J ends lost 4 bases and 0 bases, in that order; junction bases with no gene match: 10. Per the germline V gene, CDR1 is SGHDT and CDR2 is YYEEEE. The CDR3 DNA reads as TGTGCCAGCAGCACCCTGGGACAGCGAAGCTCTGGGGCCAACGTCCTGACTTTC. Its translation: CASSTLGQRSSGANVLTF.

This rearrangement joins TRBV30 to TRBJ1-3; weak D call: TRBD1 (5 bases). CDR1 is GTSNPN, CDR2 SVGIG, per germline (reference sequence). This CDR3 spans 14 amino acids. The V and J ends lost 2 bases and 0 bases respectively, with 8 bases between them. The CDR3 DNA is TGTGCCTGGAGTATGACAGTCTCTGGAAACACCATATATTTT. Protein product: CAWSMTVSGNTIYF.

V and J are TRBV5-1 and TRBJ1-5; 11 nucleotides align to TRBD1. Per germline, CDR1 SGHRS and CDR2 YFSETQ. The CDR3 is 17 residues long. Trimming at V came to 4 bases and at J to 2 bases, leaving 8 bases not matched to a gene. The CDR3 protein is CASSPGTGGSGNQPQHF. CDR3 DNA sequence: TGCGCCAGCAGCCCGGGGACAGGGGGGTCGGGCAATCAGCCCCAGCATTTT.

The chain carries TRBV30 and TRBJ2-7; 16 positions match TRBD2. The CDR3 covers 16 residues. Losses at the gene ends were 2 bases for V and 9 bases for J; bases not matched to a gene: 10. Looked up from germline, CDR1 is GTSNPN and CDR2 is SVGIG (reference sequence). CDR3 region: CAWSTPGLAGGRGQYF. CDR3 sequence (DNA): TGTGCCTGGAGTACGCCGGGACTAGCGGGAGGGCGGGGGCAGTACTTC.

The chain couples TRBV6-5 to TRBJ1-2; tentative D call: TRBD1 (5 bases). This CDR3 has 15 amino acids. Germline-derived CDR1 and CDR2 are MNHEY and SVGAGI. V lost 5 bases and J lost 4, with 17 bases in between. The CDR3 loop reads CASSRTEGSSYGYTF. In DNA form, the CDR3 reads TGTGCCAGCAGTCGTACGGAGGGGAGTAGCTATGGCTACACCTTC.

V gene TRBV7-2 combines with J gene TRBJ2-5, with TRBD2 matching over 14 bases. The CDR3 extends over 18 amino acids. The germline gives CDR1 SGHTA, CDR2 FQGNSA. Trimming took 4 bases from V and 7 from J; bases not matched to a gene: 14. CDR3 region: CASSSGTSGSLVVVTQYF. The CDR3, as DNA: TGTGCCAGCAGCTCCGGGACTAGCGGGAGTCTGGTGGTGGTGACCCAGTACTTC.

This chain joins TRBV4-2 and TRBJ2-3; TRBD2 agrees at 9 bases. The CDR3 spans 15 residues. V gave up 6 bases and J gave up 0 bases; unmatched junction bases: 4. CDR1 and CDR2 (germline): LGHNA, YNFKEQ. This CDR3 is CASSQTSGSTDTQYF. The CDR3 coding sequence is TGTGCCAGCAGTCAGACTAGCGGTAGCACAGATACGCAGTATTTT.